One and the same sample provided the 15 T cell receptor beta chains below, sequenced in a study of cytomegalovirus exposure and HLA in healthy donors. 13 Jbeta primers and 60 Vbeta primers were used for the PCR. TCRdb's copy holds only in-frame clones and misses some; the assay was immunoSEQ multiplex PCR. In the table there are roughly 200,000 clones, over 75% of which are singletons. What was sequenced was PBMCs. These receptors were collected from a woman between 45 and 65 years old in good health and CMV-seronegative.

The rearrangement joins TRBV5-1 to TRBJ2-1; 7 bases align to TRBD1. Looked up from germline, CDR1 is SGHRS and CDR2 is YFSETQ. The CDR3 is 16 amino acids. Trimming cost V 2 bases and J 4 bases; bases outside gene matches: 9. The CDR3 region is CASSLTTGQTYNEQFF. The CDR3 DNA follows: TGCGCCAGCAGCTTAACCACGGGACAGACGTACAATGAGCAGTTCTTC.

The V gene is TRBV19, the J gene TRBJ2-7; 8 nucleotides line up with TRBD2. The CDR3 consists of 15 residues. Germline loops: CDR1 LNHDA, CDR2 SQIVND (reference sequence). V was pared by 4 bases and J by 4 bases, with 9 bases of the junction left unmatched. Written as DNA, the CDR3 is TGTGCCAGTAGTAGACGGGAGGGCCGGTCTTACGAGCAGTACTTC. It yields the protein CASSRREGRSYEQYF.

CDR3 residues: CASTRVSGANVLTF. The CDR3 region has the DNA TGTGCCAGCACCAGGGTCTCTGGGGCCAACGTCCTGACTTTC. This sequence joins TRBV7-2 and TRBJ2-6; D is possibly TRBD1 (5 bases). The CDR3 has 14 amino acids. V lost 7 bases, J lost 0 bases, and 7 bases lay in between. Per germline, CDR1 SGHTA and CDR2 FQGNSA.

The chain links TRBV19 to TRBJ2-7, with 10 bases fitting TRBD1. Losses at the gene ends were 5 bases for V and 1 base for J; bases not matched to a gene: 5. Per germline, CDR1 LNHDA and CDR2 SQIVND (reference sequence). The CDR3 sequence is 15 residues long. CDR3 amino acids: CASSPRQGASYEQYF. The CDR3, as DNA: TGTGCCAGTAGTCCGAGACAGGGGGCTTCCTACGAGCAGTACTTC.

V and J are TRBV5-4 and TRBJ2-6, with D perhaps matching TRBD1 (6 bases). This CDR3 spans 15 amino acids. V lost 1 base, J lost 4 bases, and 9 bases lay in between. Germline values: CDR1 SGHNT, CDR2 YYREEE (reference sequence). CDR3 DNA: TGTGCCAGCAGCTTGCCAGGGGCCGGGGCCAACGTCCTGACTTTC. It specifies CASSLPGAGANVLTF. The entire variable domain, with the rest obtained from reference TRBV5-4 and TRBJ2-6, is as follows: ETGVTQSPTHLIKTRGQQVTLRCSSQSGHNTVSWYQQALGQGPQFIFQYYREEENGRGNFPPRFSGLQFPNYSSELNVNALELDDSALYLCASSLPGAGANVLTFGAGSRLTVL.

This chain connects TRBV29-1 to TRBJ2-5, with 10 bases fitting TRBD2. CDR3 size: 13 residues. Germline trimming cut 4 bases from V and 5 bases from J; bases unmatched to any gene: 4. Germline V lookup: CDR1 SQVTM, CDR2 ANQGSEA. The CDR3 DNA reads TGCAGCGTTGGACTAGCGGGTGGGGAGACCCAGTACTTC. Protein product: CSVGLAGGETQYF.

This clone was detected a few times. V usage is TRBV6-6 and J usage is TRBJ1-4; 8 bases fit TRBD1. There are 15 residues in the CDR3. V was pared by 5 bases and J by 2 bases, with 4 bases of the junction left unmatched. Germline assignment: CDR1 MNHNY and CDR2 SVGAGI (reference sequence). CDR3 region: CASSRDRWTNEKLFF. Here the CDR3 DNA reads TGTGCCAGCAGTCGGGACAGGTGGACTAATGAAAAACTGTTTTTT.

The rearrangement links TRBV7-3 to TRBJ2-6; tentatively, D is TRBD2 (5 bases). V was trimmed by 5 bases and J by 4 bases, leaving 12 bases between them. The CDR3 spans 15 residues. The V gene's germline CDR1 is SGHTA and CDR2 FQGTGA. The DNA of the CDR3 is TGTGCCAGCAGCCTGGGAGTGACGGGGGCCAACGTCCTGACTTTC. Encoded protein: CASSLGVTGANVLTF.

The chain employs TRBV11-3 and TRBJ2-3; D call uncertain. There are 15 residues in the CDR3. The germline V and J ends were trimmed by 5 bases and 2 bases, with 14 bases remaining between them. Per germline, CDR1 SGHNT and CDR2 YENEEA. CDR3 amino acids: CASSPTPLNTDTQYF. Here the CDR3 DNA reads TGTGCCAGCAGCCCAACACCCCTCAACACAGATACGCAGTATTTT. The full variable domain, with the rest looked up from reference TRBV11-3 and TRBJ2-3, is EAGVVQSPRYKIIEKKQPVAFWCNPISGHNTLYWYLQNLGQGPELLIRYENEEAVDDSQLPKDRFSAERLKGVDSTLKIQPAELGDSAVYLCASSPTPLNTDTQYFGPGTRLTVL.

V and J are TRBV6-1 and TRBJ1-5; D gene ambiguous. Germline V CDR1 and CDR2: MNHNS, SASEGT. V was shortened by 4 bases and J by 2 bases, with 6 bases between the two germline ends. This CDR3 region has 13 residues. CDR3 nucleotides: TGTGCCAGCAGTGGCCGGGGCAATCAGCCCCAGCATTTT. It yields the protein CASSGRGNQPQHF.

In its sample, this clone was seen once. The gene calls are TRBV19 and TRBJ1-1, with D perhaps TRBD1 (5 bases). V was trimmed by 7 bases and J by 1 base, leaving 16 bases between them. CDR1 and CDR2 from the germline V gene are LNHDA and SQIVND (reference sequence). This CDR3 is 15 amino acids long. The CDR3 sequence is CASITGGRGNTEAFF. The CDR3 nucleotides read TGTGCCAGTATCACGGGCGGGAGGGGGAACACTGAAGCTTTCTTT.

This CDR3 is CASSPRLAGGDSYEQYF. CDR3 DNA: TGTGCCAGCAGCCCTAGACTAGCGGGAGGGGACTCCTACGAGCAGTACTTC. The V gene is TRBV9, the J gene TRBJ2-7; 14 bases align to TRBD2. CDR1 SGDLS and CDR2 YYNGEE come from the germline V gene. The CDR3 spans 17 residues. V dropped 4 bases and J dropped 0; count of bases not matched to a gene: 6.

The gene calls are TRBV7-9 and TRBJ2-2, with D unresolved. The CDR3 is made up of 13 amino acids. Between the trimmed V and J ends, which lost 5 bases and 1 base, there was a span of 5 bases. CDR1 SEHNR and CDR2 FQNEAQ come from the germline V gene (reference sequence). The CDR3 DNA sequence: TGTGCCAGCAGCATCCTGAACACCGGGGAGCTGTTTTTT. As protein: CASSILNTGELFF.

V and J are TRBV7-2 and TRBJ2-1; 10 bases agree with TRBD2. This CDR3 is 17 amino acids long. V lost 2 bases to trimming and J lost 10 bases; unmatched junction nucleotides: 14. CDR1 SGHTA and CDR2 FQGNSA come from the germline V gene. The CDR3 coding sequence is TGTGCCAGCAGCTTATGGCCCCAACTAGCGGGAAATTCGGAGCAGTTCTTC. Translating it yields CASSLWPQLAGNSEQFF.

This rearrangement joins TRBV18 to TRBJ2-5; D possibly corresponds to TRBD2 (5 bases). Trimming took off 2 bases at V and 0 bases at J, with 7 bases between the two ends. The CDR3 is 14 residues long. Germline CDR1 reads KGHSH; CDR2 reads LQKENI. CDR3 in amino acids: CASSPTSNQETQYF. Here the CDR3 DNA reads TGTGCCAGCTCACCAACTAGTAACCAAGAGACCCAGTACTTC.